These T cell receptor beta chains were read from a single sample in a study of T cell changes during pregnancy in multiple sclerosis. This table comes from immunoSEQ multiplex PCR, and its TCRdb copy is limited to in-frame clones, with some not included. The profile shows 14,000 or so clones, 85% to 95% of them singletons. This sample comprised peripheral blood, obtained in the second trimester of pregnancy. The receptors shown here come from a female donor in good health, enrolled as a control in a pregnancy study. Both conserved end residues are part of each CDR3. Each record gives: CDR3 protein, CDR3 DNA, V gene, J gene, D gene, clone size. A D gene is named only where the DNA matches it firmly. Size is omitted from some rows. Given values are once, few, many or a class for expanded clones.

CASSQVSKLAGWNEQYF,TGCGCCAGCAGCCAAGTTTCGAAACTAGCGGGGTGGAACGAGCAGTACTTC,TRBV4-3,TRBJ2-7,TRBD2,NA
CASSNRGEDGYTF,TGTGCCAGCAGTAACCGGGGGGAGGATGGCTACACCTTC,TRBV6-5,TRBJ1-2,NA,NA
CASSITRTSRETQYF,TGTGCCAGCAGTATCACCCGGACTAGTAGGGAGACCCAGTACTTC,TRBV27,TRBJ2-5,TRBD2,NA
CASRPRWDTGFAGNTIYF,TGTGCCAGCAGACCCCGGTGGGATACAGGCTTCGCTGGAAACACCATATATTTT,TRBV27,TRBJ1-3,NA,NA
CASSLEVARADTQYF,TGTGCCAGCAGCTTAGAGGTTGCGCGGGCAGATACGCAGTATTTT,TRBV7-6,TRBJ2-3,NA,NA
CASSSGQGLGYTF,TGTGCCAGCAGTTCGGGACAGGGACTTGGCTACACCTTC,TRBV28,TRBJ1-2,TRBD1,NA
CASSEGGQGALGEQYF,TGTGCCAGCAGTGAGGGAGGACAGGGGGCTTTGGGCGAGCAGTACTTC,TRBV9,TRBJ2-7,TRBD1,NA
CASSPGQGARETQYF,TGTGCCAGTTCACCGGGACAGGGGGCGCGGGAGACCCAGTACTTC,TRBV2,TRBJ2-5,TRBD1,NA
CASSPGGSIETQYF,TGTGCCAGCAGCCCAGGGGGCTCAATAGAGACGCAGTATTTT,TRBV7-2,TRBJ2-3,TRBD1,NA
CASSDRGLPSYEQYF,TGTGCCAGCAGTGATCGCGGGCTGCCTTCCTACGAGCAGTACTTC,TRBV6-1,TRBJ2-7,NA,once
CASSVGAGGPIEQFF,TGTGCCAGCAGTGTTGGAGCGGGGGGGCCAATTGAGCAGTTCTTC,TRBV6-4,TRBJ2-1,TRBD2,NA
CASSETGQGDTDTQYF,TGCGCCAGCAGTGAGACCGGACAGGGAGACACAGATACGCAGTATTTT,TRBV10-2,TRBJ2-3,TRBD1,NA
CASRNRGSGYEQYF,TGTGCCAGTAGAAACAGGGGGAGTGGGTACGAGCAGTACTTC,TRBV6-5,TRBJ2-7,TRBD1,NA
CASSRGGGGNTIYF,TGTGCCAGCAGTCGGGGGGGAGGTGGAAACACCATATATTTT,TRBV28,TRBJ1-3,NA,NA
CSVLAVNEQFF,TGCAGCGTTCTAGCCGTGAATGAGCAGTTCTTC,TRBV29-1,TRBJ2-1,NA,NA
CASIPDRAEQYF,TGTGCCAGCATTCCGGACAGGGCCGAGCAGTACTTC,TRBV2,TRBJ2-7,TRBD1,NA
CASSLGLTVAYEQYF,TGTGCCAGCAGCCTAGGATTGACAGTTGCCTACGAGCAGTACTTC,TRBV11-3,TRBJ2-7,NA,NA
CASSLGGQTYEQYF,TGCGCCAGCAGCCTAGGGGGACAGACGTACGAGCAGTACTTC,TRBV4-1,TRBJ2-7,TRBD1,NA
CASRGSGSNYGYTF,TGTGCCAGCAGAGGATCAGGATCTAACTATGGCTACACCTTC,TRBV7-9,TRBJ1-2,NA,NA
CASSSLPGRGSADTQYF,TGCGCCAGCAGCTCTCTCCCGGGCAGGGGGAGTGCAGATACGCAGTATTTT,TRBV5-1,TRBJ2-3,TRBD1,NA
CASSGLAGSYNEQFF,TGTGCTAGCAGTGGACTAGCGGGGAGCTACAATGAGCAGTTCTTC,TRBV7-9,TRBJ2-1,TRBD2,few
CASSQEQGQGVYEQYF,TGTGCCAGCAGCCAAGAGCAGGGACAGGGGGTGTACGAGCAGTACTTC,TRBV5-8,TRBJ2-7,TRBD1,NA
CASGLISGGYGNEQFF,TGTGCTAGTGGTTTAATTAGCGGGGGGTACGGCAATGAGCAGTTCTTC,TRBV12-5,TRBJ2-1,TRBD2,NA
CASSSPTGLTYEQYF,TGTGCCAGCAGTTCCCCGACAGGGCTCACCTACGAGCAGTACTTC,TRBV6-6,TRBJ2-7,TRBD1,NA
CASSLEVGGVEQYF,TGCGCCAGCAGCTTAGAGGTGGGAGGAGTCGAGCAGTACTTC,TRBV5-1,TRBJ2-7,NA,NA
CAISDNREETQYF,TGTGCCATCAGTGATAACAGGGAAGAGACCCAGTACTTC,TRBV10-3,TRBJ2-5,NA,NA
CASSLGTSGTDTQYF,TGTGCCAGCAGCTTGGGGACTAGCGGGACAGATACGCAGTATTTT,TRBV5-5,TRBJ2-3,TRBD2,NA
CASSLTGVGQTF,TGTGCCAGCAGCCTGACAGGGGTTGGGCAGACCTTC,TRBV27,TRBJ1-2,TRBD1,NA
CASGGLAGHNEQFF,TGTGCCAGCGGGGGGCTAGCGGGCCACAATGAGCAGTTCTTC,TRBV11-3,TRBJ2-1,TRBD2,NA
CASSYTLSGGPHEQYF,TGTGCCAGCAGTTACACCCTTAGCGGGGGGCCCCACGAGCAGTACTTC,TRBV6-5,TRBJ2-7,TRBD2,NA
CASSQLEAGELFF,TGTGCCAGCAGCCAACTAGAAGCCGGGGAGCTGTTTTTT,TRBV7-9,TRBJ2-2,NA,NA
CASSFLTGLGTEAFF,TGTGCCAGCAGCTTTCTGACAGGGCTGGGGACTGAAGCTTTCTTT,TRBV7-8,TRBJ1-1,TRBD1,NA
CASSEALGPGSNYGYTF,TGTGCCAGCAGTGAAGCGCTGGGCCCAGGGTCGAACTATGGCTACACCTTC,TRBV2,TRBJ1-2,NA,NA
CASSVVEGGYTDTQYF,TGTGCCAGCAGCGTAGTAGAGGGAGGATACACAGATACGCAGTATTTT,TRBV9,TRBJ2-3,NA,NA
CASSRGRMNTEAFF,TGTGCCAGCAGCAGGGGGCGCATGAACACTGAAGCTTTCTTT,TRBV28,TRBJ1-1,TRBD1,NA
CASIPQTGVTEAFF,TGTGCCAGCATTCCACAGACAGGAGTCACTGAAGCTTTCTTT,TRBV6-1,TRBJ1-1,NA,once
CASSSGQGASYTF,TGTGCCAGCAGTTCTGGACAGGGGGCCAGCTACACCTTC,TRBV6-5,TRBJ1-2,TRBD1,NA
CASSNRVEETQYF,TGTGCCAGCTCAAACAGGGTCGAAGAGACCCAGTACTTC,TRBV18,TRBJ2-5,NA,NA
CASSPLGGGSQETQYF,TGTGCCAGCTCACCACTGGGCGGGGGAAGCCAAGAGACCCAGTACTTC,TRBV18,TRBJ2-5,TRBD2,NA
CASSVGLAGGPQETQYF,TGTGCCAGCAGCGTAGGGCTAGCGGGGGGGCCCCAAGAGACCCAGTACTTC,TRBV9,TRBJ2-5,TRBD2,NA
CASSQDWTSGQITDTQYF,TGCGCCAGCAGCCAAGATTGGACTAGCGGACAAATCACAGATACGCAGTATTTT,TRBV4-1,TRBJ2-3,TRBD2,once
CASSIYIGGGEKLFF,TGTGCCAGCAGCATTTATATTGGAGGTGGTGAAAAACTGTTTTTT,TRBV5-6,TRBJ1-4,NA,NA
CASSLGGFRNTEAFF,TGTGCCAGCAGTTTAGGGGGGTTCCGGAACACTGAAGCTTTCTTT,TRBV28,TRBJ1-1,NA,once
CASSTQGYGYTF,TGTGCCAGCAGCACTCAGGGCTATGGCTACACCTTC,TRBV9,TRBJ1-2,NA,once
CASSVASSGNTIYF,TGTGCCAGCAGCGTGGCTAGCTCTGGAAACACCATATATTTT,TRBV9,TRBJ1-3,NA,NA
CASRLQGRETQYF,TGTGCCAGCAGGCTACAGGGGAGAGAGACCCAGTACTTC,TRBV28,TRBJ2-5,TRBD1,few